This is a list of T cell receptor beta chains from one sample in a study of cytomegalovirus exposure and HLA in healthy donors. Data came from immunoSEQ multiplex PCR; TCRdb stores just in-frame clones and leaves some out. Counted here are 220,000 or so clones, over 80% occurring once; the ten biggest clones make up about an eighth. The sequenced sample was PBMCs. Every receptor here comes from a woman aged 30 to 39 in good health and CMV-seropositive. Each CDR3 is given with its conserved first and last residue. Fields, in order: D gene, CDR3 length, J gene, V gene, clone size, CDR3 DNA, CDR3 protein. D genes are given only for firm matches. The size field is filled for only some rows; it gives once, few, many or a size class.

NA 15 TRBJ1-1 TRBV28 NA TGTGCCAGCAGTTTATACCCGGGACTGAACACTGAAGCTTTCTTT CASSLYPGLNTEAFF
NA 10 TRBJ1-1 TRBV29-1 few TGCAGCGTTGGTCTCACTGAAGCTTTCTTT CSVGLTEAFF
NA 15 TRBJ2-7 TRBV5-1 NA TGCGCCAGCAGCTTAGTCTTCCGAGAGAACTACGAGCAGTACTTC CASSLVFRENYEQYF
NA 15 TRBJ1-1 TRBV27 many TGTGCCAGCAGCTCAATAGGGGCGGGGAACACTGAAGCTTTCTTT CASSSIGAGNTEAFF
NA 15 TRBJ1-3 TRBV29-1 NA TGCAGCGTTGCTGGGGATGTTCATGTCGGAAACACCATATATTTT CSVAGDVHVGNTIYF
NA 13 TRBJ2-4 TRBV29-1 NA TGCAGCGTTGTGCCCATAGGCAAAAACATTCAGTACTTC CSVVPIGKNIQYF
TRBD1 14 TRBJ1-2 TRBV5-6 NA TGTGCCAGCAGCACGGCGGGACAGGGAAGGGGCTACACCTTC CASSTAGQGRGYTF
NA 14 TRBJ1-5 TRBV2 NA TGTGCCAGCGGGGAGGGTTTATACAATCAGCCCCAGCATTTT CASGEGLYNQPQHF
NA 14 TRBJ1-1 TRBV7-9 once TGTGCCAGCAGCTTAGGTGAAGGGGCCACTGAAGCTTTCTTT CASSLGEGATEAFF
NA 10 TRBJ2-2 TRBV6-5 NA TGTGCCGCCGGAACCGGGGAGCTGTTTTTT CAAGTGELFF
NA 17 TRBJ2-6 TRBV7-2 NA TGTGCCAGCAGCTCGAAAGGCGGGGCCACTGGGGCCAACGTCCTGACTTTC CASSSKGGATGANVLTF
NA 16 TRBJ2-7 TRBV7-9 NA TGTGCCAGCAGCCCACCCGCCGGACGGACTATCTACGAGCAGTACTTC CASSPPAGRTIYEQYF
NA 11 TRBJ2-7 TRBV28 NA TGTGCCAGCAGTTTTTCAGACGAGCAGTACTTC CASSFSDEQYF
TRBD1 14 TRBJ1-2 TRBV18 NA TGTGCCAGCTCACCGACAGGGGCTAACTATGGCTACACCTTC CASSPTGANYGYTF
NA 15 TRBJ1-1 TRBV11-2 NA TGTGCCAGCAGTACAGGGTACGGAGCGAACACTGAAGCTTTCTTT CASSTGYGANTEAFF
NA 15 TRBJ1-5 TRBV2 NA TGTGCCAGCAGTCTCGACGAGGGGGACAATCAGCCCCAGCATTTT CASSLDEGDNQPQHF
TRBD1 13 TRBJ1-2 TRBV30 NA TGTGCCTGGAGTTCGGACAGGGGGGCTGGCTACACCTTC CAWSSDRGAGYTF
TRBD1 18 TRBJ2-2 TRBV9 NA TGTGCCAGCAGCGTAGGGACAGGGGAGGGGATGAACACCGGGGAGCTGTTTTTT CASSVGTGEGMNTGELFF
NA 14 TRBJ2-1 TRBV9 NA TGTGCCAGCAGTTTAGATGGATCTGTGAATGAGCAGTTCTTC CASSLDGSVNEQFF
TRBD1 14 TRBJ1-2 TRBV7-9 NA TGTGCCAGCAGCTTAGACACAGGGGACTATGGCTACACCTTC CASSLDTGDYGYTF
NA 15 TRBJ2-7 TRBV29-1 NA TGCAGCGTTGAAGATCGAAGTGACTTCAGGGACGAGCAGTACTTC CSVEDRSDFRDEQYF
NA 16 TRBJ1-5 TRBV25-1 NA TGTGCCAGCAGGGGGCAAGGGTCCCATAGCAATCAGCCCCAGCATTTT CASRGQGSHSNQPQHF
TRBD2 15 TRBJ2-7 TRBV13 NA TGTGCCAGCAGCTTAGGGACTAGCGGGAGTGGTGAGCAGTACTTC CASSLGTSGSGEQYF
NA 14 TRBJ1-1 TRBV18 NA TGTGCCAGCTCACCGGTACAGGACGGCAGCGAAGCTTTCTTT CASSPVQDGSEAFF
NA 14 TRBJ2-1 TRBV5-1 NA TGCGCCAGCAGCCCAGAGACGGTGGACGATGAGCAGTTCTTC CASSPETVDDEQFF
NA 15 TRBJ2-7 TRBV30 NA TGTGCCTGGAGTCACCCTGGAATCCAGTCCTACGAGCAGTACTTC CAWSHPGIQSYEQYF
TRBD1 14 TRBJ2-7 TRBV5-1 NA TGCGCCAGCAGTCCCCGGACAGGGCCCTACGAGCAGTACTTC CASSPRTGPYEQYF
NA 13 TRBJ1-2 TRBV9 NA TGTGCCAGCAGCGTAGGCACCTCCTATGGCTACACCTTC CASSVGTSYGYTF
TRBD2 15 TRBJ2-7 TRBV5-4 once TGTGCCAGCAGCTTTGGCGGGAGTCGGTCCTACGAGCAGTACTTC CASSFGGSRSYEQYF
NA 11 TRBJ1-1 TRBV2 NA TGTGCCAGACGGGGTAACACTGAAGCTTTCTTT CARRGNTEAFF
NA 17 TRBJ1-3 TRBV28 NA TGTGCCAGCAGTTTAATGGCGTACACCTTCTCTGGAAACACCATATATTTT CASSLMAYTFSGNTIYF
NA 12 TRBJ1-3 TRBV28 NA TGTGCCAGTACCAAACTCGGAAACACCATATATTTT CASTKLGNTIYF
TRBD1 16 TRBJ2-3 TRBV7-3 NA TGTGCCAGCAGCCTTAAGACAGGGGGCCCCACAGATACGCAGTATTTT CASSLKTGGPTDTQYF
NA 17 TRBJ1-1 TRBV5-4 NA TGTGCCAGCAGCTTAGGGCTTTTGGGGGACGAGAACACTGAAGCTTTCTTT CASSLGLLGDENTEAFF
NA 15 TRBJ2-2 TRBV6-1 NA TGTGCCAGCAGTGAACCCAAAGGGTTGGCCGGGGAGCTGTTTTTT CASSEPKGLAGELFF
NA 17 TRBJ2-2 TRBV5-4 once TGTGCCAGCAGCCCCGCCCCGGGACTGTCGAACACCGGGGAGCTGTTTTTT CASSPAPGLSNTGELFF
TRBD1 14 TRBJ1-2 TRBV5-1 NA TGCGCCAGCAGCTTCGGAACAGGGGAGGGTGGCTACACCTTC CASSFGTGEGGYTF
TRBD1 14 TRBJ2-2 TRBV2 NA TGTGCCAGCCAACCCGGGACAGCAACCGGGGAGCTGTTTTTT CASQPGTATGELFF
NA 12 TRBJ1-2 TRBV30 NA TGTGCCTGGAGCGATGAATACTATGGCTACACCTTC CAWSDEYYGYTF
NA 15 TRBJ1-1 TRBV2 NA TGTGCCAGCACGATTCTCAAGGGGCGGGACACTGAAGCTTTCTTT CASTILKGRDTEAFF
NA 15 TRBJ1-2 TRBV6-4 NA TGTGCCAGCAGTGACTCCTCAGCAGGGACCTATGGCTACACCTTC CASSDSSAGTYGYTF
NA 14 TRBJ2-1 TRBV18 NA TGTGCCAGCTCACCTCAGGACCGAGGCGATGAGCAGTTCTTC CASSPQDRGDEQFF
TRBD2 16 TRBJ2-3 TRBV4-1 NA TGCGCCAGCAGCCAAGGACTAGCGGGAGCGGTAGATACGCAGTATTTT CASSQGLAGAVDTQYF
NA 13 TRBJ1-1 TRBV7-7 few TGTGCTAGCAGCTTAAGTTTGAACACTGAAGCTTTCTTT CASSLSLNTEAFF
TRBD1 14 TRBJ1-2 TRBV6-6 NA TGTGCCAGCAGTTATGGGACAGGATCCTATGGCTACACCTTC CASSYGTGSYGYTF
TRBD2 15 TRBJ2-7 TRBV4-1 NA TGCGCCAGCAGCCAAGTAGTAGCGGGGGTATACGAGCAGTACTTC CASSQVVAGVYEQYF
NA 15 TRBJ1-1 TRBV5-1 NA TGCGCCAGCAGCTTGGCGCTGCAGGGTGGCACTGAAGCTTTCTTT CASSLALQGGTEAFF
NA 15 TRBJ1-2 TRBV4-3 NA TGCGCCAGCAGCCAAGATCGCGGGACGGAATATGGCTACACCTTC CASSQDRGTEYGYTF
TRBD2 15 TRBJ2-1 TRBV25-1 NA TGTGCCAGCAGTGACTCTAGCGGGAGCGGCGATGAGCAGTTCTTC CASSDSSGSGDEQFF
NA 14 TRBJ1-2 TRBV2 NA TGTGCCAGCAGTGAAGACAGGGTAGGCTATGGCTACACCTTC CASSEDRVGYGYTF
NA 14 TRBJ2-3 TRBV2 NA TGTGCCAGCAGCAGGGCAACTAGCACAGATACGCAGTATTTT CASSRATSTDTQYF
TRBD2 15 TRBJ2-7 TRBV29-1 NA TGCAGCGTTGGAGGACTAGCGGGAGAGGGCTACGAGCAGTACTTC CSVGGLAGEGYEQYF
NA 17 TRBJ1-1 TRBV30 few TGTGCCTGGAGTGTAACGACCGCGCGAATATGGGCCACTGAAGCTTTCTTT CAWSVTTARIWATEAFF
NA 11 TRBJ2-7 TRBV29-1 NA TGCAGCGTTGCGGGGGGCTGGGAGCAGTACTTC CSVAGGWEQYF
TRBD1 15 TRBJ1-2 TRBV27 NA TGTGCCAGCGGCTTCCGGGACAGGGGGTATTCCGGCTACACCTTC CASGFRDRGYSGYTF
NA 16 TRBJ2-3 TRBV7-3 NA TGTGCCAGCAGCCCCCTTGGCGGGGAAGGTACAGATACGCAGTATTTT CASSPLGGEGTDTQYF
NA 14 TRBJ1-2 TRBV5-1 NA TGCGCCAGCAGCTTGGGGGGTCTAAACTATGGCTACACCTTC CASSLGGLNYGYTF